These T cell receptor beta chains were read from a single sample in a study of CD8 T cells in ankylosing spondylitis. Each CDR3 protein gets one entry after TCRdb re-called the 5' RACE reads with MiXCR. The table records about 170,000 distinct CDR3 sequences, around 17% of them present only once. Input material: blood, either unsorted or a sorted T cell fraction (not recorded which). The source of these receptors is a male donor with ankylosing spondylitis or in good health (not recorded which). The CDR3 runs from the conserved cysteine through the conserved F or W. Each record gives: CDR3 protein, CDR3 DNA, D gene, clone size, V gene, J gene. The D gene is left open where the match is weak. Some rows have no size entry. The others give once, few or many, or a class for an expanded clone.

CDR3aa: CASSVGRNSPLHF
CDR3nt: TGTGCCAGCAGTGTCGGGCGGAATTCACCCCTCCACTTT
d_gene: -
abundance: -
v_gene: TRBV2
j_gene: TRBJ1-6

CDR3aa: CATELAGGYNEQFF
CDR3nt: TGTGCCACCGAGCTCGCGGGAGGGTACAATGAGCAGTTCTTC
d_gene: TRBD2
abundance: few
v_gene: TRBV2
j_gene: TRBJ2-1

CDR3aa: CASRTSGADLGQFF
CDR3nt: TGTGCCAGCCGTACTAGCGGGGCGGACCTTGGGCAGTTCTTC
d_gene: TRBD2
abundance: -
v_gene: TRBV6-2/TRBV6-3
j_gene: TRBJ2-1

CDR3aa: CATSRDGLSYEQYF
CDR3nt: TGTGCCACCAGCAGAGATGGGCTCTCCTACGAGCAGTACTTC
d_gene: -
abundance: few
v_gene: TRBV15
j_gene: TRBJ2-7

CDR3aa: CASSYSGVRPNTGELFF
CDR3nt: TGTGCCAGCAGTTACAGCGGAGTCAGGCCTAACACCGGGGAGCTGTTTTTT
d_gene: -
abundance: many
v_gene: TRBV6-2/TRBV6-3
j_gene: TRBJ2-2

CDR3aa: CASSSGLAASTDTQYF
CDR3nt: TGTGCCAGCAGCTCCGGTCTAGCAGCTAGCACAGATACGCAGTATTTT
d_gene: -
abundance: many
v_gene: TRBV5-1
j_gene: TRBJ2-3

CDR3aa: CASTRDRINYGYTF
CDR3nt: TGTGCCAGCACCCGGGACAGGATAAACTATGGCTACACCTTC
d_gene: TRBD1
abundance: -
v_gene: TRBV3-1
j_gene: TRBJ1-2

CDR3aa: CASSQGAGTSAYEQYF
CDR3nt: TGTGCCAGCAGCCAAGGTGCGGGGACTAGCGCCTACGAGCAGTACTTC
d_gene: TRBD2
abundance: few
v_gene: TRBV3-1
j_gene: TRBJ2-7

CDR3aa: CASEVPSKGTGELFF
CDR3nt: TGCGCCAGCGAAGTGCCTTCAAAGGGCACCGGGGAGCTGTTTTTT
d_gene: -
abundance: many
v_gene: TRBV5-1
j_gene: TRBJ2-2

CDR3aa: CSGDRGIDGYTF
CDR3nt: TGCAGCGGGGACAGGGGGATAGATGGCTACACCTTC
d_gene: TRBD1
abundance: -
v_gene: TRBV29-1
j_gene: TRBJ1-2

CDR3aa: CSVSRTGDTEAFF
CDR3nt: TGCAGCGTGTCCAGGACAGGGGACACTGAAGCTTTCTTT
d_gene: TRBD1
abundance: few
v_gene: TRBV29-1
j_gene: TRBJ1-1

CDR3aa: CSVVAPTRTEAFF
CDR3nt: TGCAGCGTTGTGGCCCCTACGAGGACTGAAGCTTTCTTT
d_gene: -
abundance: -
v_gene: TRBV29-1
j_gene: TRBJ1-1

CDR3aa: CSVVGGPHEQYF
CDR3nt: TGCAGCGTTGTCGGCGGCCCCCACGAGCAGTACTTC
d_gene: -
abundance: -
v_gene: TRBV29-1
j_gene: TRBJ2-7

CDR3aa: CASSQDLSNTGELFF
CDR3nt: TGCGCCAGCAGCCAAGATCTCTCGAACACCGGGGAGCTGTTTTTT
d_gene: -
abundance: -
v_gene: TRBV4-1
j_gene: TRBJ2-2

CDR3aa: CASSNRAPLETQYF
CDR3nt: TGTGCCAGCAGTAACCGGGCCCCTCTGGAGACCCAGTACTTC
d_gene: -
abundance: many
v_gene: TRBV27
j_gene: TRBJ2-5

CDR3aa: CSVTGTGVEKLFF
CDR3nt: TGCAGCGTGACGGGGACAGGGGTTGAAAAACTGTTTTTT
d_gene: TRBD1
abundance: -
v_gene: TRBV29-1
j_gene: TRBJ1-4

CDR3aa: CASSVGSDYEQYF
CDR3nt: TGTGCCAGCAGTGTGGGCTCCGACTACGAGCAGTACTTC
d_gene: -
abundance: many
v_gene: TRBV2
j_gene: TRBJ2-7

CDR3aa: CASSLARTQRGDTQYF
CDR3nt: TGTGCCAGCAGCTTAGCAAGGACCCAAAGGGGCGATACGCAGTATTTT
d_gene: -
abundance: few
v_gene: TRBV7-2
j_gene: TRBJ2-3

CDR3aa: CASSLDVAADTQYF
CDR3nt: TGCGCCAGCAGCTTGGATGTGGCGGCAGATACGCAGTATTTT
d_gene: -
abundance: many
v_gene: TRBV5-1
j_gene: TRBJ2-3

CDR3aa: CASSLAGGGTEAFF
CDR3nt: TGCGCCAGCAGCTTGGCGGGGGGCGGCACTGAAGCTTTCTTT
d_gene: -
abundance: many
v_gene: TRBV5-1
j_gene: TRBJ1-1

CDR3aa: CASSLPGQARNTEAFF
CDR3nt: TGCGCCAGCAGCTTGCCGGGACAGGCCCGGAACACTGAAGCTTTCTTT
d_gene: TRBD1
abundance: few
v_gene: TRBV5-1
j_gene: TRBJ1-1

CDR3aa: CAISPGIDEAFF
CDR3nt: TGTGCCATCAGTCCGGGGATCGATGAAGCTTTCTTT
d_gene: -
abundance: many
v_gene: TRBV10-3
j_gene: TRBJ1-1

CDR3aa: CASSPGTSQDTQYF
CDR3nt: TGTGCCAGCTCACCCGGGACTAGTCAAGATACGCAGTATTTT
d_gene: TRBD2
abundance: many
v_gene: TRBV18
j_gene: TRBJ2-3

CDR3aa: CASSLDSGALYEQYF
CDR3nt: TGTGCCAGCAGCTTAGATAGTGGGGCGCTGTACGAGCAGTACTTC
d_gene: -
abundance: -
v_gene: TRBV11-2
j_gene: TRBJ2-7

CDR3aa: CSASRDPRETQYF
CDR3nt: TGCAGTGCTAGCCGGGATCCACGAGAGACCCAGTACTTC
d_gene: -
abundance: many
v_gene: TRBV20-1
j_gene: TRBJ2-5

CDR3aa: CSASFGAGGPNEQFF
CDR3nt: TGCAGTGCTAGTTTCGGGGCGGGAGGGCCCAATGAGCAGTTCTTC
d_gene: TRBD2
abundance: many
v_gene: TRBV20-1
j_gene: TRBJ2-1

CDR3aa: CASSSKDRGYEQYF
CDR3nt: TGTGCCAGCAGCTCTAAAGACAGGGGCTACGAGCAGTACTTC
d_gene: TRBD1
abundance: -
v_gene: TRBV11-3
j_gene: TRBJ2-7

CDR3aa: CAISEALGGLEQYF
CDR3nt: TGTGCCATCAGTGAAGCCCTAGGAGGCCTCGAGCAGTACTTC
d_gene: -
abundance: -
v_gene: TRBV10-3
j_gene: TRBJ2-7

CDR3aa: CASSYEAGGNTEAFF
CDR3nt: TGTGCCAGCAGCTACGAAGCAGGGGGCAACACTGAAGCTTTCTTT
d_gene: TRBD1
abundance: -
v_gene: TRBV7-2
j_gene: TRBJ1-1

CDR3aa: CASSVSTGSNTEAFF
CDR3nt: TGCGCCAGCAGCGTCTCTACAGGGAGCAACACTGAAGCTTTCTTT
d_gene: -
abundance: many
v_gene: TRBV5-1
j_gene: TRBJ1-1

CDR3aa: CASKRGGQGGGEQYF
CDR3nt: TGTGCCAGCAAGAGGGGGGGACAGGGAGGCGGCGAGCAGTACTTC
d_gene: TRBD1
abundance: few
v_gene: TRBV28
j_gene: TRBJ2-7

CDR3aa: CASSPGRINYGYTF
CDR3nt: TGTGCCAGCAGCCCTGGACGGATTAACTATGGCTACACCTTC
d_gene: -
abundance: few
v_gene: TRBV9
j_gene: TRBJ1-2

CDR3aa: CASIDRGPGSYNEQFF
CDR3nt: TGTGCCAGCATTGACAGGGGGCCGGGATCCTACAATGAGCAGTTCTTC
d_gene: TRBD1
abundance: -
v_gene: TRBV6-2/TRBV6-3
j_gene: TRBJ2-1

CDR3aa: CSARDAGYNSPLHF
CDR3nt: TGCAGTGCTAGAGATGCCGGGTATAATTCACCCCTCCACTTT
d_gene: -
abundance: -
v_gene: TRBV20-1
j_gene: TRBJ1-6

CDR3aa: CASGTEKTFF
CDR3nt: TGTGCCAGTGGGACCGAGAAGACTTTCTTT
d_gene: -
abundance: many
v_gene: TRBV6-5
j_gene: TRBJ1-1

CDR3aa: CSVARVRTDTQYF
CDR3nt: TGCAGCGTTGCTAGGGTCCGCACAGATACGCAGTATTTT
d_gene: -
abundance: -
v_gene: TRBV29-1
j_gene: TRBJ2-3

CDR3aa: CASSEDVRPKRPEAYF
CDR3nt: TGTGCCAGCAGTGAAGACGTACGTCCAAAGAGGCCTGAAGCTTACTTT
d_gene: -
abundance: -
v_gene: TRBV2
j_gene: TRBJ1-1

CDR3aa: CASGPRFPTPYDGYTF
CDR3nt: TGTGCCAGCGGCCCCCGTTTCCCGACCCCTTATGATGGCTACACCTTC
d_gene: -
abundance: -
v_gene: TRBV5-6
j_gene: TRBJ1-2

CDR3aa: CASSLQKLAGNNEQFF
CDR3nt: TGTGCCAGCAGCTTGCAGAAACTAGCGGGGAACAATGAGCAGTTCTTC
d_gene: TRBD2
abundance: -
v_gene: TRBV5-5
j_gene: TRBJ2-1

CDR3aa: CASSVSGGSYNEQFF
CDR3nt: TGTGCCAGCAGTGTTAGCGGGGGCTCCTACAATGAGCAGTTCTTC
d_gene: TRBD2
abundance: many
v_gene: TRBV6-1
j_gene: TRBJ2-1

CDR3aa: CASSLARGATNEKLFF
CDR3nt: TGTGCCAGCAGTTTGGCCAGGGGGGCGACTAATGAAAAACTGTTTTTT
d_gene: TRBD1
abundance: -
v_gene: TRBV27
j_gene: TRBJ1-4

CDR3aa: CASGPFSEMYTDTQYF
CDR3nt: TGTGCCAGCGGTCCTTTCTCCGAGATGTACACAGATACGCAGTATTTT
d_gene: -
abundance: many
v_gene: TRBV6-1
j_gene: TRBJ2-3

CDR3aa: CASSLGTQSDEQFF
CDR3nt: TGTGCCAGCAGCTTGGGAACCCAGAGCGATGAGCAGTTCTTC
d_gene: -
abundance: -
v_gene: TRBV5-5
j_gene: TRBJ2-1

CDR3aa: CASTGLPPDTQYF
CDR3nt: TGTGCCAGCACGGGACTCCCGCCAGATACGCAGTATTTT
d_gene: -
abundance: -
v_gene: TRBV2
j_gene: TRBJ2-3

CDR3aa: CASSLHDGVPGELFF
CDR3nt: TGTGCCAGCAGCTTACACGACGGCGTACCCGGGGAGCTGTTTTTT
d_gene: -
abundance: few
v_gene: TRBV7-2
j_gene: TRBJ2-2